This TCR beta chain was captured in a study of control samples from healthy donors and cancer patients (TCRdb year 2020). Of note for this clone: Its specific antigen is unknown. The record has no base qualities; no much larger clone is one base away.

Trimming takes 0 bases off V and 11 bases off J; junction bases not matched to a gene: 6. From the germline V gene, CDR1 is ENHRY and CDR2 is SYGVKD. Reading from cysteine to phenylalanine, the CDR3 counts 13 amino acids. CDR3 DNA is the only sequence kept; it has 39 bases, read in frame from the first base. Library preparation used the immunoSEQ multiplex PCR assay. TCRdb's version of the immuneACCESS table is confined to in-frame rearrangements and falls short of the full clone set. An unresolved V gene accounts for under half of the shortfall where checked; the remainder is of unknown origin. This sample lists some 49,000 clones; approximately 86% were detected once. Approximately 2.8% of the sample is held by the ten biggest clonotypes.

The sequence links TRBV10-3 to TRBJ1-2; 7 central bases correspond to TRBD1. The sequenced sample was PBMCs. The source is a woman between 45 and 65 years old with lung cancer. The nucleotides are TGTGCCATCAGTGAGTCGACTCGGGACAGTTACACCTTC. Translation gives CAISESTRDSYTF.